The rows below give T cell receptor beta chains drawn from one sample of a study of blood T cell repertoires in COVID-19. Sequenced by immunoSEQ multiplex PCR; TCRdb stores in-frame clones only, minus some. This table holds over 250,000 clones, 70% to 90% found once. The sample consisted of peripheral blood. Receptors were obtained from a woman aged 70-85 years with acute or convalescent COVID-19. Each CDR3 is given with its conserved first and last residue. A D gene is named only where the DNA matches it firmly. The size entry is marked missing in some rows and otherwise reads once, few, many or a size class.

size	J	D	V	DNA	CDR3
.	TRBJ2-1	.	TRBV7-9	TGTGCCAGCAGCCAACGCCAGGGCGGTGAGCAGTTCTTC	CASSQRQGGEQFF
.	TRBJ1-2	.	TRBV5-1	TGCGCCAGCACGCAGGTATCGTCTAACTATGGCTACACCTTC	CASTQVSSNYGYTF
.	TRBJ2-7	TRBD1	TRBV3-1/TRBV3-2	TGTGCCAGCAGCCAAGGTCGACAGGGGAGCTCCTACGAGCAGTACTTC	CASSQGRQGSSYEQYF
.	TRBJ2-3	.	TRBV6-5	TGTGCCAGCAGTTACAAACGGGGAGGCACAGATACGCAGTATTTT	CASSYKRGGTDTQYF
.	TRBJ2-5	.	TRBV7-6	TGTGCCAGCAGCTCGCCTCCGGGCCAAGAGACCCAGTACTTC	CASSSPPGQETQYF
.	TRBJ1-6	TRBD1	TRBV6-5	TGTGCCAGCAGCCAAAGGACAGGTGCGAATTCACCCCTCCACTTT	CASSQRTGANSPLHF
.	TRBJ2-1	TRBD2	TRBV28	TGTGCCAGCAGTTTTTCGGGGGGATCCTACAATGAGCAGTTCTTC	CASSFSGGSYNEQFF
.	TRBJ1-6	.	TRBV19	TGTGCCAGTAGCGACAGGAAAACTTCACCCCTCCACTTT	CASSDRKTSPLHF
once	TRBJ2-1	.	TRBV24-1	TGTGCCACCAGCGACGGGGTCGGTGAGCAGTTCTTC	CATSDGVGEQFF
few	TRBJ1-2	.	TRBV28	TGTGCCAGCAGTGCCCAGAGGGCTGGCTACACCTTC	CASSAQRAGYTF
.	TRBJ2-3	TRBD1	TRBV4-1	TGCGCCAGCAGCCAGAGACAGGGGGCAGATACGCAGTATTTT	CASSQRQGADTQYF
.	TRBJ1-5	TRBD1	TRBV28	TGTGCCAGCAGCTCAGGGGGCGCGATTCAGCCCCAGCATTTT	CASSSGGAIQPQHF
.	TRBJ1-6	TRBD1	TRBV2	TGTGCCATCCAACGGGACAGGGTGAATTCACCCCTCCACTTT	CAIQRDRVNSPLHF
.	TRBJ1-2	.	TRBV18	TGTGCCGCTGCCCCTCGCACTGACTATGGCTACACCTTC	CAAAPRTDYGYTF
.	TRBJ2-7	.	TRBV2	TGTGCCAGCAGAGAGCGTTGGGGGCCGACCTACGAGCAGTACTTC	CASRERWGPTYEQYF
.	TRBJ1-6	.	TRBV10-3	TGTGCCACCTCCGATCTATCACCCCTCCACTTT	CATSDLSPLHF
.	TRBJ1-3	.	TRBV6-5	TGTGCCAGCGGGGGGGGCGCTGGAAACACCATATATTTT	CASGGGAGNTIYF
.	TRBJ1-1	.	TRBV5-4	TGTGCCAGCAGCTTGAGCGGTCAGACTCTCACTGAAGCTTTCTTT	CASSLSGQTLTEAFF
.	TRBJ2-7	.	TRBV11-2	TGTGCCAGCAGCCCTCGGCGGGTGAGCTCCTACGAGCAGTACTTC	CASSPRRVSSYEQYF
.	TRBJ1-5	TRBD1	TRBV2	TGTGCCAGCAGTGGAGGACAGGGGGCGAGGTTTAGTCAGCCCCAGCATTTT	CASSGGQGARFSQPQHF
.	TRBJ1-1	TRBD1	TRBV7-9	TGTGCCAGCAGCCTAAGGACAGGGCGGAACACTGAAGCTTTCTTT	CASSLRTGRNTEAFF
.	TRBJ2-5	.	TRBV6-6	TGTGCCAGTACCCGGGACTTTGAAGAGACCCAGTACTTC	CASTRDFEETQYF
.	TRBJ2-3	.	TRBV29-1	TGCAGCGTTGGCCGGGACACAGATACGCAGTATTTT	CSVGRDTDTQYF
.	TRBJ1-1	.	TRBV6-5	TGTGCCATCGGGGTCCGCTATGAACAGGGTGGAGCTTTCTTT	CAIGVRYEQGGAFF
once	TRBJ1-2	.	TRBV5-1	TGCGCCAGCAGCTCCGGGGGGCAAGGAAACTATGGCTACACCTTC	CASSSGGQGNYGYTF
.	TRBJ1-5	TRBD1	TRBV19	TGTGCCAGTAGGGACCTACAGGGGAATCAGCCCCAGCATTTT	CASRDLQGNQPQHF
.	TRBJ1-1	.	TRBV9	TGTGCCAGCAGCGTAGGCCCGGGTATGAACACTGAAGCTTTCTTT	CASSVGPGMNTEAFF
few	TRBJ2-5	.	TRBV10-2	TGCGCCAGCAGTGATAGAAGGTTGTGGGGGGAAGAGACCCAGTACTTC	CASSDRRLWGEETQYF
.	TRBJ1-1	.	TRBV20-1	TGCAGTGCTAGGGGCAACACTGAAGCTTTCTTT	CSARGNTEAFF
.	TRBJ2-2	.	TRBV24-1	TGTGCCACCAGTTCCGGGTTGGGGGAGCTGTTTTTT	CATSSGLGELFF
.	TRBJ1-2	TRBD1	TRBV13	TGTGCCAGCAGCCCCGCCGGGACAGGCCATCGGGGCTACACCTTC	CASSPAGTGHRGYTF
few	TRBJ1-1	.	TRBV30	TGTGCCTGGAGTTACGGGGTAGGCCGCTCTCAAGCTTTCTTT	CAWSYGVGRSQAFF
once	TRBJ1-3	.	TRBV7-8	TGTGCCAGCAGCTCGGACAGCCAGTCTGGAAACACCATATATTTT	CASSSDSQSGNTIYF
.	TRBJ2-3	.	TRBV7-2	TGTGCCAGCAGCGCACAGGCGGCTGGTGCGGCAGATACGCAGTATTTT	CASSAQAAGAADTQYF
.	TRBJ1-5	TRBD1	TRBV3-1/TRBV3-2	TGTGCCAGCAGCCAAGGGACAGGGGATCAGCCCCAGCATTTT	CASSQGTGDQPQHF
.	TRBJ2-4	.	TRBV12-3/TRBV12-4	TGTGCCAGCAGTTTAATAGAAAACATTCAGTACTTC	CASSLIENIQYF
.	TRBJ2-7	TRBD1	TRBV5-5	TGTGCCAGCAGCCAAACACCGACAGGGCCCTACGAGCAGTACTTC	CASSQTPTGPYEQYF
once	TRBJ1-1	TRBD1	TRBV27	TGTGCCAGCAGGGGGACAGGGCGCGTGAACACTGAAGCTTTCTTT	CASRGTGRVNTEAFF
once	TRBJ1-5	TRBD1	TRBV5-1	TGCGCCAGCAGCTGGGGACAGAATCCCAATCAGCCCCAGCATTTT	CASSWGQNPNQPQHF
.	TRBJ2-5	TRBD1	TRBV9	TGTGCCAGCAGCGCCTCCGGGACAGGCAGGCAGACCCAGTACTTC	CASSASGTGRQTQYF
.	TRBJ1-1	.	TRBV2	TGTGCCAGCAGCGCGGCGACTGAAGCTTTCTTT	CASSAATEAFF
.	TRBJ2-1	TRBD1	TRBV30	TGTGCCTGGACCCCACAGGGGAATGAGCAGTTCTTC	CAWTPQGNEQFF
.	TRBJ1-3	.	TRBV7-2	TGTGCCAGCAGCTTGGCAGGCGGAAACACCATATATTTT	CASSLAGGNTIYF
.	TRBJ2-7	TRBD1	TRBV13	TGTGCCAGCAGCTCCCGGGACAGGGATCACGAGCAGTACTTC	CASSSRDRDHEQYF
.	TRBJ1-1	.	TRBV3-1/TRBV3-2	TGTGCCAGCAGCCCGTACACGAACACTGAAGCTTTCTTT	CASSPYTNTEAFF
few	TRBJ1-6	.	TRBV5-1	TGCGCCAGCAGCTTCGGACAGACTAATTCACCCCTCCACTTT	CASSFGQTNSPLHF
.	TRBJ2-3	TRBD1	TRBV19	TGTGCCAGTAGCCACAGGGGCCCCCGCACAGATACGCAGTATTTT	CASSHRGPRTDTQYF
.	TRBJ1-5	TRBD1	TRBV7-8	TGTGCCAGCAGCTACCCGGGACAGCCCGATCAGCCCCAGCATTTT	CASSYPGQPDQPQHF
once	TRBJ1-2	.	TRBV7-9	TGTGCCAGCAGCTCAGTCCCCAGGGTCCATGGCTACACCTTC	CASSSVPRVHGYTF
.	TRBJ2-1	.	TRBV4-2	TGTGCCAGCAGCCAAGATCCGAACGGACTCTACAATGAGCAGTTCTTC	CASSQDPNGLYNEQFF
.	TRBJ1-2	TRBD1	TRBV5-1	TGCGCCAGGAGGACAGGGGTGATCTATGGCTACACCTTC	CARRTGVIYGYTF
.	TRBJ2-2	TRBD2	TRBV15	TGTGCCACCAGCTCCGGACTAGGAGGTGGGGAGCTGTTTTTT	CATSSGLGGGELFF
.	TRBJ2-5	TRBD2	TRBV5-5	TGTGCCAGCAGCTTGTACGGGAGGGTCCAAGAGACCCAGTACTTC	CASSLYGRVQETQYF
.	TRBJ1-2	TRBD1	TRBV2	TGTGCCAGCAGTGTACCACAGGGGTCACGGTCCAACTATGGCTACACCTTC	CASSVPQGSRSNYGYTF
.	TRBJ1-1	.	TRBV4-1	TGCGCCAGCAGCCAGTCAGGCCCGGCCACTGAAGCTTTCTTT	CASSQSGPATEAFF
.	TRBJ1-1	.	TRBV7-2	TGTGCCAGCAGCTTAGGTGGGGGGACGGGAGAAGCTTTCTTT	CASSLGGGTGEAFF
.	TRBJ2-2	.	TRBV19	TGTGCCAGTAGTATCGGGCAGGGTTTAGCCGGGGAGCTGTTTTTT	CASSIGQGLAGELFF
.	TRBJ1-3	.	TRBV2	TGTGCCAGCAGGTTGACAGGAGTAAACACCATATATTTT	CASRLTGVNTIYF
.	TRBJ1-2	.	TRBV19	TGTGCCAGTAGCGACACAGGATATGGCTACACCTTC	CASSDTGYGYTF